The TCR beta chain described here comes from a study of T cell responses to AZD1222 COVID-19 vaccine. V was clipped by 7 bases and J by 2 bases; unmatched bases: 7. Germline CDR1 and CDR2: MNHEY and SVGAGI. This CDR3 comprises 14 residues. The sample holds one count of this clone. The data were produced by immunoSEQ multiplex PCR, yet TCRdb's version contains in-frame clones alone and is incomplete. The table records approximately 260,000 clones, approximately 93% of them present only once. The rearrangement links TRBV6-5 to TRBJ2-5; 7 nucleotides match TRBD1. The source material was peripheral blood, sampled on day 0 of AZD1222 vaccination. This sequence originates from an adult in good health. Here the CDR3 DNA reads TGTGCCAGCACCCGGGACAGAAGTCAAGAGACCCAGTACTTC. This codes for CASTRDRSQETQYF.